The 13 T cell receptor beta chains below come from one sample, sequenced in a study of Graves' ophthalmopathy and Graves' hyperthyroidism. Using RNA transcripts, the TCR beta CDR3 regions were amplified. Second-round multiplex PCR came after a first-round RT-PCR that employed HTBI primers. TCRdb passed the multiplex PCR reads through MiXCR, listing each CDR3 protein once. The sample lists tens of thousands of distinct CDR3 sequences; 45% to 55% were seen once. Sequencing was performed on peripheral blood. These receptors came from an adult woman with Graves' ophthalmopathy.

This sequence joins TRBV19 and TRBJ1-2; 7 bases agree with TRBD1. Looked up from germline, CDR1 is LNHDA and CDR2 is SQIVND (reference sequence). The V and J ends lost 5 bases and 8 bases, in that order; junction bases with no gene match: 8. CDR3 length equals 13 residues. This CDR3 reads CASSLDRLEGYTF. DNA of the CDR3: TGTGCCAGTAGTCTGGACAGGCTGGAGGGCTACACCTTC.

This chain uses TRBV25-1 with TRBJ2-5; 12 bases line up with TRBD2. Germline lookup yields CDR1 MGHDK and CDR2 SYGVNS. V was clipped by 4 bases and J by 7 bases; unmatched bases: 13. The CDR3 length is 17 residues. CDR3: CASSVDTGTSGPVTQYF. In nucleotides, the CDR3 is TGTGCCAGCAGTGTCGACACCGGGACTAGCGGGCCGGTGACCCAGTACTTC.

Comments on this clonotype: It is likely a read error, because the conserved phenylalanine at the end of the CDR3 is missing. Here the CDR3 DNA reads TGTGCCAGCAGCCTCGGGGCTCCGGCCAAAAACATTCAGTACCTC. It translates to CASSLGAPAKNIQYL. The chain combines TRBV7-2 with TRBJ2-4; D is possibly TRBD1 or TRBD2 (5 bases each). Deletions cut 5 bases from V and 1 base from J, with 12 bases between. The CDR3 has 15 amino acids. Germline loops: CDR1 SGHTA, CDR2 FQGNSA.

This clonotype was recorded many times. The chain uses TRBV20-1 and TRBJ1-5; 10 positions match TRBD1. The germline V gene has CDR1 DFQATT and CDR2 SNEGSKA (reference sequence). The CDR3 runs to 15 residues. The J segment lost 6 bases and the V segment lost 3 bases, leaving 8 bases of the junction unmatched. The CDR3 DNA follows: TGCAGTGCTAGTCCCGGGACAGGGGTTGGTCAGCCCCAGCATTTT. This encodes CSASPGTGVGQPQHF.

The table lists this clonotype with a count of one. The J gene is TRBJ1-6, the V gene TRBV7-3, with D unresolved. Germline lookup yields CDR1 SGHTA and CDR2 FQGTGA. This CDR3 comprises 16 residues. The germline V and J ends were trimmed by 5 bases and 7 bases, with 18 bases remaining between them. The CDR3: CASSELAGTLNSPLHF. In DNA form, the CDR3 reads TGTGCCAGCAGCGAACTAGCGGGCACCTTGAATTCACCCCTCCACTTT.

Ten or more counts support this clonotype. This sequence joins TRBV4-1 and TRBJ1-2; D uncertain. There are 13 residues in the CDR3. Trimming removed 3 bases from V and 8 bases from J, with 13 bases in between. In germline, CDR1 is MGHRA, CDR2 YSYEKL. The CDR3 coding sequence is TGCGCCAGCAGCCAGCCCTCTGCGGTCGGCTACACCTTC. Amino acids: CASSQPSAVGYTF.

This clonotype was detected many times. The junction departs from germline at one end; a sequencing error may be responsible. This chain links TRBV20-1 with TRBJ2-7, with 7 nucleotides matching TRBD2. The CDR3 sequence is 20 residues long. Per the germline V gene, CDR1 is DFQATT and CDR2 is SNEGSKA (reference sequence). CDR3 DNA sequence: TGCAGTACTAGAGTATTCGTCGAGGGGTTCCGACTAGCTCTCCCTTACGAGCAGTACTTC. Protein sequence: CSTRVFVEGFRLALPYEQYF.

The J gene is TRBJ2-3, the V gene TRBV9; the match to TRBD2 covers 12 bases. This CDR3 is built from 16 residues. Per germline, CDR1 SGDLS and CDR2 YYNGEE. The V and J ends lost 2 bases and 4 bases, in that order; junction bases with no gene match: 5. The CDR3 loop is CASSVGTSGLADTQYF. The CDR3 nucleotides read TGTGCCAGCAGCGTCGGGACTAGCGGGTTGGCAGATACGCAGTATTTT.

Points on this clonotype: The CDR3 carries no conserved terminal phenylalanine or tryptophan, so it likely arises from a read error. Because the CDR3's place on the DNA is in doubt, the DNA is left out and the CDR3 is given as listed by TCRdb. The gene calls are TRBV20-1 and TRBJ2-7. The length of the CDR3 is 8 amino acids, counting both ends. Germline CDR1 DFQATT, CDR2 SNEGSKA (reference sequence). The chain's CDR3 is CSARDLGR.

This chain links TRBV24-1 with TRBJ2-3; D is tentatively TRBD1 or TRBD2 (5 bases each). The germline gives CDR1 KGHDR, CDR2 SFDVKD. V was shortened by 9 bases and J by 9 bases, with 15 bases between the two germline ends. The CDR3 is 12 residues long. The CDR3 nucleotides read TGTGCCACCCGATCACCGGGGCAGACGCAGTATTTT. Its protein product is CATRSPGQTQYF.

The genes are TRBV7-2 and TRBJ1-2; no clear D. CDR3 length: 14 amino acids. The germline V gene encodes CDR1 SGHTA and CDR2 FQGNSA. V lost 1 base, J lost 4 bases, and 10 bases lay in between. The CDR3 sequence is CASSLESGGYGYTF. DNA of the CDR3: TGTGCCAGCAGCTTAGAATCGGGCGGCTATGGCTACACCTTC.

This clonotype was counted ten times or more. The gene calls are TRBV9 and TRBJ2-7, with D possibly being TRBD2 (6 bases). The V gene lost 0 bases and the J gene lost 3 bases, with 16 bases spanning the gap. Germline loops: CDR1 SGDLS, CDR2 YYNGEE. CDR3 size: 16 residues. The CDR3, as DNA: TGTGCCAGCAGCGTAGGGCTTAGGAGGGCCAACTACGAGCAGTACTTC. Amino acid sequence: CASSVGLRRANYEQYF.

V usage is TRBV20-1 and J usage is TRBJ2-2; TRBD2 aligns across 8 bases. Losses at the gene ends were 0 bases for V and 4 bases for J; bases not matched to a gene: 4. This CDR3 spans 15 amino acids. Germline lookup yields CDR1 DFQATT and CDR2 SNEGSKA (reference sequence). CDR3 loop: CSARDLAGGTGELFF. The CDR3 bases are TGCAGTGCTAGAGATCTTGCGGGAGGCACCGGGGAGCTGTTTTTT.